This T cell receptor beta chain was identified during a study of blood T cell repertoires in COVID-19 (dated by TCRdb to about 2020). Context from the whole study: Samples covering the acute and convalescent phases of COVID-19 were provided by collaborators in the United States, Italy and Spain. The prospective study material was composed of cDNA or gDNA derived from T cells, B-cell-depleted T cells, or PBMCs. Deeply sampled blood TCRbeta repertoires from subjects exposed to, actively infected with, or recovered from COVID-19 were included in the dataset. The repertoires were released in a freely available public database meant as a resource for research on the immune response to SARS-CoV-2. The samples were drawn from two sources: the first 160 participants of the ongoing ImmuneRACE study, and 1,000 to 1,500 subjects contributed by 6 global collaborators. The sample metadata nearly always contained a de-identified subject ID, COVID-19 status, age in years and sex. Where available, HLA class I and class II types were taken from metadata supplied by the sample provider and were not determined by assay-based typing.

Overall study results and their limits: How much clinical and demographic metadata was included differed by source and by participant, and the metadata was provided uncurated.

TCRbeta CDR3 regions were amplified from genomic DNA using the immunoSEQ Assay, a bias-controlled multiplex PCR. The study's processing was this. Within the assay, amplification of reference gene primers was used to estimate how many nucleated cells each sample contained. Sequence reads were collapsed and filtered to measure the absolute abundance of every unique TCRbeta CDR3 rearrangement. For each sample, productive Simpson clonality was calculated as the square root of Simpson's diversity index over productive rearrangements. The clones in this table, taken by TCRdb from immuneACCESS, are in-frame only. Not every clone is retained; where verified, under half of the shortfall comes from an unresolved V gene, and the cause of the rest is unknown. V and J calls and clone size are as listed in that table; D and trimming were resolved from the DNA. The sample contains 150,000 or so clones, about three quarters of them found a single time. The ten largest clones add up to 9% of the sample.

This clone was picked up a small number of times. What this receptor recognizes is not known. Per-base quality was not reported, and no clone a single base away is much larger than it. The V end gives up 4 bases and the J end 4 bases, leaving 9 bases in the junction not matched to a gene. The CDR3 spans 16 residues, from the cysteine through the phenylalanine. The entry retains the CDR3 DNA only, 48 bases that are in frame from base 1. Taken from the germline V gene, the CDR1 and CDR2 loops are MNHEY and SVGAGI. Collaborating institutions collected whole blood in K2EDTA tubes following their own protocols. Collaborator samples were shipped for TCRbeta analysis as frozen whole blood, isolated PBMCs, or DNA extracted from either sample type.

Specimen: peripheral blood. The chain was built from TRBV6-5 and TRBJ1-5, with 8 central nucleotides matching TRBD1. This clonotype was sampled from a woman aged 50 to 60 with active or convalescent COVID-19. The nucleotide sequence reads TGTGCCAGCAGTTCTCACCAGGGGGCCCCAAATCAGCCCCAGCATTTT. Its protein is CASSSHQGAPNQPQHF.